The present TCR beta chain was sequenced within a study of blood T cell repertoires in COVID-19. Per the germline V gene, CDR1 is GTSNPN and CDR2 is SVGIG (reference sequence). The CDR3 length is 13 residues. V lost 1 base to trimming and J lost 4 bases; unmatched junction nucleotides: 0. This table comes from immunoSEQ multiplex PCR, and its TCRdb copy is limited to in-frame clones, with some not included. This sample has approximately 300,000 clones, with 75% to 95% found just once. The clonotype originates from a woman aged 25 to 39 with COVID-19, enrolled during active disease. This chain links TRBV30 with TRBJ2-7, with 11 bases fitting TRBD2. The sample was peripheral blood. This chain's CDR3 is CAWSGTSGYEQYF. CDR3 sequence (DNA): TGTGCCTGGAGTGGGACTAGCGGGTACGAGCAGTACTTC.